These 13 T cell receptor beta chains were all obtained from the same sample, sequenced in a study of blood T cell repertoires in COVID-19. Libraries were prepared by immunoSEQ multiplex PCR; TCRdb keeps only in-frame clonotypes and omits some of them. Of tens of thousands of clones in the sample, about 90% were seen once. The sample taken for sequencing was peripheral blood. These receptors were collected from a man aged 55 to 69 with acute or convalescent COVID-19.

The V gene is TRBV27, the J gene TRBJ2-2, with 7 bases identical to TRBD1. The CDR3 is made up of 22 amino acids. CDR1 and CDR2 from the germline V gene are MNHEY and SMNVEV (reference sequence). Unmatched junction bases numbered 25, after V lost 5 bases and J lost 1 base. CDR3 sequence (DNA): TGTGCCAGCAGTCCGAGTGCGAACCGGGGACAGATAAAGTATAGGAACACCGGGGAGCTGTTTTTT. Protein sequence: CASSPSANRGQIKYRNTGELFF.

The chain joins TRBV11-2 to TRBJ1-4; weak D call: TRBD1 (6 bases). The CDR3 runs 16 residues. V was clipped by 5 bases and J by 0 bases, with 13 bases between them. In germline, CDR1 is SGHAT, CDR2 FQNNGV. The CDR3 spells CASSGGASPTNEKLFF. CDR3 in DNA: TGTGCCAGCAGCGGGGGGGCGTCACCAACTAATGAAAAACTGTTTTTT.

The chain combines TRBV12-5 with TRBJ1-2; 11 nucleotides match TRBD1. CDR1 and CDR2 (germline): LGHNT, FRNRAP. The CDR3 sequence is 15 residues long. With 4 bases clipped from V and 5 bases from J, the junction kept 6 bases outside the gene matches. The DNA for the CDR3 is TGTGCTAGTGGTTCATCCGGGACAGGGGGGTATGGCTACACCTTC. This translates into CASGSSGTGGYGYTF.

This chain uses TRBV5-4 with TRBJ1-2; 11 bases are shared with TRBD1. This CDR3 is 14 amino acids long. With 0 bases clipped from V and 10 bases from J, the junction kept 5 bases outside the gene matches. CDR1 is SGHNT and CDR2 is YYREEE in the germline V gene (reference sequence). Written as DNA, the CDR3 is TGTGCCAGCAGCTTGGATTTTGGACAGGGGGCCTACACCTTC. It specifies CASSLDFGQGAYTF.

This sequence joins TRBV5-1 and TRBJ2-5; D might be TRBD1 (6 bases). Germline loops: CDR1 SGHRS, CDR2 YFSETQ. Trimming shortened V by 0 bases and J by 5 bases, and 17 bases separated the two germline ends. The CDR3 runs to 16 residues. CDR3 nucleotide sequence: TGCGCCAGCAGCTTGGGTACAGGGCTACCAGGGGAGACCCAGTACTTC. Protein sequence: CASSLGTGLPGETQYF.

The chain has TRBV6-1 and TRBJ1-5, with D perhaps matching TRBD1 (5 bases). This CDR3 region has 15 residues. Germline lookup yields CDR1 MNHNS and CDR2 SASEGT. V shed 6 bases and J shed 3 bases, with 15 bases lying between them. This CDR3 reads CASRRGFEDNQPQHF. DNA for the CDR3: TGTGCCAGCAGAAGGGGATTTGAGGACAATCAGCCCCAGCATTTT.

The chain links TRBV2 to TRBJ1-3; D might be TRBD1 (5 bases). In germline, CDR1 is SNHLY, CDR2 FYNNEI. The CDR3 totals 11 residues. V gave up 6 bases and J gave up 8 bases, with 8 bases separating them. CDR3 in DNA: TGTGCCAGCAGGGTCAGGGACACCATATATTTT. It translates to CASRVRDTIYF.

This chain connects TRBV28 to TRBJ2-7, with D hard to call. The CDR3 sequence is 12 residues long. The germline V gene has CDR1 MDHEN and CDR2 SYDVKM. The V and J ends lost 5 bases and 5 bases respectively, with 10 bases between them. The CDR3 is CASSVTVNEQYF. The CDR3, as DNA: TGTGCCAGCAGTGTCACAGTGAACGAGCAGTACTTC.

The V gene is TRBV6-5, the J gene TRBJ2-6; TRBD1 might be the D (6 bases). Germline CDR1 MNHEY, CDR2 SVGAGI. Trimming took 0 bases from V and 0 from J, leaving 6 bases between them. This CDR3 has 16 amino acids. This chain's CDR3 is CASSYSGGSGANVLTF. For the CDR3, the DNA is TGTGCCAGCAGTTACTCAGGGGGCTCTGGGGCCAACGTCCTGACTTTC.

The chain links TRBV6-5 to TRBJ1-6, with a possible D match to TRBD1 (6 bases). CDR1 and CDR2 (germline): MNHEY, SVGAGI. The CDR3 runs to 15 residues. V lost 7 bases and J lost 6, with 16 bases in between. The CDR3 sequence: CASTHPQGGNSPLHF. CDR3 nucleotides: TGTGCCAGCACCCACCCACAAGGGGGTAATTCACCCCTCCACTTT.

In DNA form, the CDR3 reads TGTGCCAGCAGCAGGAGACTAGCGGACACCGGGGAGCTGTTTTTT. Encoded protein: CASSRRLADTGELFF. The chain has TRBV5-4 and TRBJ2-2; 9 nucleotides agree with TRBD2. The junction had 4 bases not matched to a gene; V was cut back by 4 bases and J by 3 bases. The CDR3 covers 15 residues. Germline CDR1 is SGHNT and CDR2 is YYREEE (reference sequence). Based on the CDR3 plus reference TRBV5-4 and TRBJ2-2, the full variable domain is ETGVTQSPTHLIKTRGQQVTLRCSSQSGHNTVSWYQQALGQGPQFIFQYYREEENGRGNFPPRFSGLQFPNYSSELNVNALELDDSALYLCASSRRLADTGELFFGEGSRLTVL.

J is TRBJ2-7 and V is TRBV6-5; the match to TRBD1 covers 10 bases. Germline CDR1 MNHEY, CDR2 SVGAGI. This CDR3 is 14 amino acids long. The J segment lost 4 bases and the V segment lost 6 bases, leaving 6 bases of the junction unmatched. The DNA for the CDR3 is TGTGCCAGCAGCTCCCGGGACAGGGGTTACGAGCAGTACTTC. Its protein is CASSSRDRGYEQYF.

This chain joins TRBV29-1 and TRBJ2-7, with 8 bases aligning to TRBD2. The ends lost 5 bases at V and 3 bases at J; junction bases unmatched: 3. The germline V gene has CDR1 SQVTM and CDR2 ANQGSEA. The CDR3 length is 12 residues. The CDR3 spells CSVREGYYEQYF. CDR3 coding DNA: TGCAGCGTTCGGGAGGGGTACTACGAGCAGTACTTC.